The rows below give T cell receptor beta chains drawn from one sample of a study of Ad26.COV2.S vaccination and SARS-CoV-2 variants. Libraries were prepared by immunoSEQ multiplex PCR; TCRdb keeps only in-frame clonotypes and omits some of them. The data hold fewer than 300,000 clones, with around 87% observed a single time. Sequenced material: peripheral blood, taken in a trial of Ad26.COV2.S vaccine versus placebo. The receptors here all came from a person aged 18 to 59 who received the Ad26.COV2.S COVID-19 vaccine or a placebo. The CDR3 runs from the conserved cysteine through the conserved F or W. The D gene is left open where the match is weak. The size of a clone is reported for some rows only, either as once, few or many, or as a class for expanded clones.

>TRBJ1-1|NA|NA|TRBV27
TGTGCCAGCAGAAAAAGGGAGTGGGACACTGAAGCTTTCTTT
CASRKREWDTEAFF
>TRBJ2-2|NA|TRBD1|TRBV25-1
TGTGCCAGGAGGACAGGTTCGAACACCGGGGAGCTGTTTTTT
CARRTGSNTGELFF
>TRBJ1-2|NA|NA|TRBV30
TGTGCCTGGAGCCCCGCGGGGGGAACCTATGGCTACACCTTC
CAWSPAGGTYGYTF
>TRBJ2-7|NA|NA|TRBV23-1
TGCGCCAGCAGTCAATCAGGCAGGGAGTCCTACGAGCAGTACTTC
CASSQSGRESYEQYF
>TRBJ2-7|NA|NA|TRBV7-8
TGTGCCAGCAGCTTCTACAGGACCTACGAGCAGTACTTC
CASSFYRTYEQYF
>TRBJ1-2|NA|TRBD1|TRBV10-3
TGTGCCATCAACCCGGACAGGGACAACTATGGCTACACCTTC
CAINPDRDNYGYTF
>TRBJ1-2|NA|NA|TRBV7-2
TGTGCCAGCAGCTTCGGGCCCGGGCAGGGGAAAGGCTACACCTTC
CASSFGPGQGKGYTF
>TRBJ2-3|NA|TRBD1|TRBV6-5
TGTGCCAGCAGGGACAGGGGGATTACTACGCAGTATTTT
CASRDRGITTQYF
>TRBJ1-5|NA|NA|TRBV6-1
TGTGCCAGCAGTGAAGATAGCAGCTACCAGCCCCAGCATTTT
CASSEDSSYQPQHF
>TRBJ2-2|NA|NA|TRBV19
TGTGCCAGTATATTGAGAGTGAACACCGGGGAGCTGTTTTTT
CASILRVNTGELFF
>TRBJ2-3|NA|TRBD2|TRBV24-1
TGTGCCACCAGCGGGGCAGCGGGAGGCGTGGATACGCAGTATTTT
CATSGAAGGVDTQYF
>TRBJ2-1|NA|TRBD2|TRBV7-9
TGTGCCAGCAGGGGGACTAGCGGGAAGTCCAATGAGCAGTTCTTC
CASRGTSGKSNEQFF
>TRBJ1-2|NA|NA|TRBV7-9
TGTGCCAGCAGCATAGGGTTACAGGGACGGGGCTATGGCTACACCTTC
CASSIGLQGRGYGYTF
>TRBJ1-5|NA|TRBD1|TRBV6-5
TGTGCCAGCAGGGGAACAGGGGAAGATGTTCAGCCCCAGCATTTT
CASRGTGEDVQPQHF
>TRBJ2-7|NA|NA|TRBV20-1
TGCAGTGCTAGTGGGCAGAACTACGAGCAGTACTTC
CSASGQNYEQYF
>TRBJ1-1|once|TRBD1|TRBV27
TGTGCCAGCAGTTTCCACGGCCGGGACAGGGGTGAAGCTTTCTTT
CASSFHGRDRGEAFF
>TRBJ2-1|NA|TRBD1|TRBV2
TGTGCCAGCAAGGGGGGACAGGGACCCTACAATGAGCAGTTCTTC
CASKGGQGPYNEQFF
>TRBJ1-6|NA|NA|TRBV7-9
TGTGCCAGCAGCTTAGTCGGCAGTAAGGGGTTAAATTCACCCCTCCACTTT
CASSLVGSKGLNSPLHF
>TRBJ1-2|few|NA|TRBV9
TGTGCCAGCAGCGTAGATTCAGAGGGGTACGGCTACACCTTC
CASSVDSEGYGYTF
>TRBJ1-2|NA|NA|TRBV30
TGTGCCTTCGGACAGCCGGGCTACACCTTC
CAFGQPGYTF
>TRBJ1-3|few|NA|TRBV3-1/TRBV3-2
TGTGCCAGCAGCCAAGGGGACAACTCTGGAAACACCATATATTTT
CASSQGDNSGNTIYF
>TRBJ1-3|NA|NA|TRBV19
TGTGCCAGTAGTTATAGTGCCAGCTCTGGAAACACCATATATTTT
CASSYSASSGNTIYF
>TRBJ2-5|NA|NA|TRBV9
TGTGCCAGCAGCGCCGATCGGGGCTGGGGGGAGACCCAGTACTTC
CASSADRGWGETQYF
>TRBJ2-7|NA|TRBD2|TRBV27
TGTGCCAGCAGTCTAGCGGGCTACGGGGGCAAAGTGTACGAGCAGTACTTC
CASSLAGYGGKVYEQYF
>TRBJ2-7|NA|TRBD1|TRBV5-6
TGTGCCAGCAGCCCGATGGGACAGTCCTCCTACGAGCAGTACTTC
CASSPMGQSSYEQYF
>TRBJ2-3|NA|NA|TRBV9
TGTGCCAGCAGCGACCGCACCAAGGGTACGCAGTATTTT
CASSDRTKGTQYF
>TRBJ1-1|NA|NA|TRBV7-2
TGTGCCAGCAGCTTTCAGAGTACTAACACTGAAGCTTTCTTT
CASSFQSTNTEAFF
>TRBJ1-5|NA|NA|TRBV7-6
TGTGCCAGCAGCTCCACCATGGGTCAGCCCCAGCATTTT
CASSSTMGQPQHF